This T cell receptor beta chain was sequenced for a study of blood T cell repertoires in COVID-19. Study background: Spain, Italy and the United States supplied samples that represented acute and convalescent COVID-19. Nucleic acid was either cDNA or gDNA, and it came from T cells, B-cell-depleted T cells, or PBMCs.

The authors' processing: Reference gene primer amplification yielded estimated nucleated cell counts. The assay was immunoSEQ multiplex PCR, and TCRdb's table has in-frame clones only and misses some. From that table come the V and J calls and clone size; the DNA was used to work out D and trimming. The repertoire has about 78,000 clones, under 85% of them found once; the top ten carry 8.5% to 10%. This clone showed up just once. The CDR3 consists of 15 residues. Trimming cost V 0 bases and J 2 bases; bases outside gene matches: 4. From germline, CDR1 is SGHNT and CDR2 YYREEE (reference sequence). This sequence joins TRBV5-4 and TRBJ2-7, with 8 bases matching TRBD1. This clonotype was obtained from a human donor in a cohort sampled during active COVID-19. Sequenced material: peripheral blood. CDR3 region: CASSLETGGTYEQYF. The DNA for the CDR3 is TGTGCCAGCAGCTTGGAAACAGGGGGGACCTACGAGCAGTACTTC.